This T cell receptor (beta chain) was documented in a study of CD4+ T cells in melanoma. The assay was immunoSEQ multiplex PCR, and TCRdb's table has in-frame clones only and misses some. The sample contains around 50,000 clones, 89% of which appear only once. The V and J ends lost 5 bases and 7 bases, in that order; junction bases with no gene match: 9. CDR1 SNHLY and CDR2 FYNNEI come from the germline V gene. This CDR3 comprises 15 residues. Sequenced sample: peripheral blood. The chain carries TRBV2 and TRBJ1-5, with 9 bases fitting TRBD1. This clonotype originated in a human donor with melanoma. The CDR3 DNA reads as TGTGCCAGCAGTCCACAGGGGGCTGGGCGGCAGCCCCAGCATTTT. It yields the protein CASSPQGAGRQPQHF. Full variable domain (rest looked up from reference TRBV2 and TRBJ1-5): EPEVTQTPSHQVTQMGQEVILRCVPISNHLYFYWYRQILGQKVEFLVSFYNNEISEKSEIFDDQFSVERPDGSNFTLKIRSTKLEDSAMYFCASSPQGAGRQPQHFGDGTRLSIL.